A selection of T cell receptor beta chains follows, all from one sample in a study of T-cell reconstitution after alpha-beta-depleted transplantation in children. TCRdb fed the PCR reads into MiXCR, producing one record per CDR3 protein. Altogether a few hundred thousand distinct CDR3 sequences are present, about a quarter being singletons, with the ten largest covering around 36%. The starting material was PBMCs, obtained before TCRalphabeta/CD19-depleted stem cell transplant. The receptors derive from a boy younger than two with Wiskott-Aldrich syndrome, due to receive a stem cell transplant. The CDR3 runs from the conserved cysteine through the conserved F or W. Fields, in order: V gene, D gene, J gene, clone size, CDR3 protein, CDR3 DNA. D genes are given only for firm matches. Size tells how often a clone was seen (once, few, many) or the class of an expanded clone, and some rows leave it out.

v_gene: TRBV3-1
d_gene: .
j_gene: TRBJ2-1
abundance: .
CDR3aa: CASSQGSRGEQFF
CDR3nt: TGTGCCAGCAGCCAAGGATCCAGAGGTGAGCAGTTCTTC

v_gene: TRBV15
d_gene: TRBD1
j_gene: TRBJ1-1
abundance: few
CDR3aa: CATSRDLQGAGEGAFF
CDR3nt: TGTGCCACCAGCAGAGACTTACAGGGGGCTGGTGAAGGAGCTTTCTTT

v_gene: TRBV24-1
d_gene: TRBD2
j_gene: TRBJ2-1
abundance: few
CDR3aa: CATSVAGLAGGPNLYEQFF
CDR3nt: TGTGCCACCAGTGTCGCGGGACTAGCGGGAGGGCCGAATTTATATGAGCAGTTCTTC

v_gene: TRBV18
d_gene: TRBD1
j_gene: TRBJ1-4
abundance: once
CDR3aa: CASSRRTGHNEKLFF
CDR3nt: TGTGCCAGCTCACGGAGGACAGGGCATAATGAAAAACTGTTTTTT

v_gene: TRBV15
d_gene: .
j_gene: TRBJ2-1
abundance: .
CDR3aa: CATTSLDSYNEQFF
CDR3nt: TGTGCCACTACTTCACTGGACTCCTACAATGAGCAGTTCTTC

v_gene: TRBV4-1
d_gene: .
j_gene: TRBJ1-5
abundance: .
CDR3aa: CASSQENSGQPQHF
CDR3nt: TGCGCCAGCAGCCAAGAAAATTCGGGTCAGCCCCAGCATTTT

v_gene: TRBV7-9
d_gene: TRBD2
j_gene: TRBJ2-7
abundance: .
CDR3aa: CASTGTSGKNEQYF
CDR3nt: TGTGCCAGCACCGGGACTAGCGGTAAGAACGAGCAGTACTTC

v_gene: TRBV5-1
d_gene: .
j_gene: TRBJ2-7
abundance: .
CDR3aa: CASSEGPGVDEQYF
CDR3nt: TGCGCCAGCAGCGAGGGACCCGGCGTGGACGAGCAGTACTTC

v_gene: TRBV4-1
d_gene: TRBD1
j_gene: TRBJ2-7
abundance: .
CDR3aa: CASSQGDRDYYEQYF
CDR3nt: TGCGCCAGCAGCCAAGGGGACAGGGACTACTACGAGCAGTACTTC

v_gene: TRBV9
d_gene: .
j_gene: TRBJ2-5
abundance: once
CDR3aa: CASSVRSTTGETQYF
CDR3nt: TGTGCCAGCAGCGTTAGGTCAACCACCGGGGAGACCCAGTACTTC

v_gene: TRBV5-6
d_gene: .
j_gene: TRBJ2-2
abundance: .
CDR3aa: CASSLISNTGELFF
CDR3nt: TGTGCCAGCAGCTTGATTTCGAACACCGGGGAGCTGTTTTTT

v_gene: TRBV24-1
d_gene: .
j_gene: TRBJ2-5
abundance: .
CDR3aa: CATSAQGGETQYF
CDR3nt: TGTGCCACCAGTGCACAGGGTGGGGAGACCCAGTACTTC

v_gene: TRBV6-1
d_gene: TRBD1
j_gene: TRBJ1-2
abundance: .
CDR3aa: CASSGQGPNYGYTF
CDR3nt: TGTGCCAGCAGTGGACAGGGGCCTAACTATGGCTACACCTTC

v_gene: TRBV5-1
d_gene: .
j_gene: TRBJ1-4
abundance: .
CDR3aa: CASSLIGVFATNEKLFF
CDR3nt: TGCGCCAGCAGCTTGATCGGGGTCTTCGCAACTAATGAAAAACTGTTTTTT

v_gene: TRBV20-1
d_gene: TRBD1
j_gene: TRBJ2-7
abundance: .
CDR3aa: CSASPGQGKYEQYF
CDR3nt: TGCAGTGCGTCCCCGGGACAGGGAAAATACGAGCAGTACTTC

v_gene: TRBV5-6
d_gene: .
j_gene: TRBJ2-1
abundance: once
CDR3aa: CASSSDTLHYNEQFF
CDR3nt: TGTGCCAGCAGCTCGGACACCCTACACTACAATGAGCAGTTCTTC

v_gene: TRBV5-1
d_gene: .
j_gene: TRBJ1-1
abundance: .
CDR3aa: CASSIPSAGNTEAFF
CDR3nt: TGCGCCAGCAGCATCCCGTCGGCGGGGAACACTGAAGCTTTCTTT

v_gene: TRBV5-1
d_gene: TRBD1
j_gene: TRBJ2-5
abundance: .
CDR3aa: CASSSGQGLETQYF
CDR3nt: TGCGCCAGCAGTTCGGGACAGGGATTAGAGACCCAGTACTTC

v_gene: TRBV20-1
d_gene: .
j_gene: TRBJ2-4
abundance: .
CDR3aa: CSAKRDVKNIQYF
CDR3nt: TGCAGTGCTAAACGGGATGTCAAAAACATTCAGTACTTC

v_gene: TRBV9
d_gene: .
j_gene: TRBJ2-1
abundance: .
CDR3aa: CASSVEGLSGAHYNEQFF
CDR3nt: TGTGCCAGCAGCGTAGAGGGCTTGTCGGGAGCACACTACAATGAGCAGTTCTTC